This T cell receptor beta chain originates from a study of T cell clonality in common variable immunodeficiency. Overall study findings and caveats: In common variable immunodeficiency, TCR beta chains reportedly carried fewer deletions and N-nucleotide insertions.

The sample holds many counts of this clone. Its antigen remains unknown. The read gets to within 3 residues of the CDR3 end, and the germline J gene fills in the rest. The assay was immunoSEQ multiplex PCR, and TCRdb's table has in-frame clones only and misses some. Altogether over 40,000 clones were found in the sample, and no singletons occur. Blood samples were heparinized, about 5 to 9 ml per donor. This CDR3 region has 14 residues. Germline V gives CDR1 MNHEY, CDR2 SVGEGT. The V gene is TRBV6-2 or TRBV6-3, the J gene TRBJ2-2; a weak D match, TRBD1 (5 bases). This clonotype originated in a person aged 18 to 70 in good health. Material for sequencing was peripheral blood mononuclear cells. Partial CDR3 DNA: TGTGCCAGCAGTGACAGCTTGGGGAATGAAAAG. As protein: CASSDSLGNEK. The CDR3 in full is CASSDSLGNEKLFF.